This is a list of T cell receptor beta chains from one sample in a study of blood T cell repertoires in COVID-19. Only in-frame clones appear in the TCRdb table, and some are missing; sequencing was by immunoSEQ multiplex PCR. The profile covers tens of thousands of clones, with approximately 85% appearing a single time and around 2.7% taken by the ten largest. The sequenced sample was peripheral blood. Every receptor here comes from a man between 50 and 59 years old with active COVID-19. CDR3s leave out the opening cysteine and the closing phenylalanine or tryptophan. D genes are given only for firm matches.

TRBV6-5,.,ASRVREETQY
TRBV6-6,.,ASTLGREYEQY
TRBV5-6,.,ASTRQSSYEQY
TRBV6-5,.,ASSTRQKRNEQF
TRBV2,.,ASSETQVVNYGYT
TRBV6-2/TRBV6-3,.,ASSYRQEAYEQY
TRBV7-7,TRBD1,ASSPPGQGAEQY
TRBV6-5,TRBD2,AGRKAGGPPATQY
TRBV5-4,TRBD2,ASSSERGSGRGTWETQY
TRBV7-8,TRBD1,ASSLVSGTGGFNSPLH
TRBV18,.,ASSADSPEAF
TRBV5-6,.,ASSLVGGANTEAF
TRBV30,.,AWSVQGGATQY
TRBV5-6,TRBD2,ASSPRASGTFSYNEQF
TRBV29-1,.,SVEDLKGRSNTEAF
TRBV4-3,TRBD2,ASSQAAGSYEQY
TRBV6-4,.,ASSVGGANTEAF
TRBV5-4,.,ASSAQGMPQH
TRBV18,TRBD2,ASSQGLAGNTGELF
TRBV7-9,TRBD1,ASITTGPNEKLF
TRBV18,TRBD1,ASSTGQGPSGNTIY
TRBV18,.,ASSPIRPPGNSPLH
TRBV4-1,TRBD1,ASSFSQGRHEKLF
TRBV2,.,ASSESFLVGNTIY
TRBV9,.,ASSASLVSADTQY
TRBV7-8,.,ASSKGGVNYGYT
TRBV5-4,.,ASTDVTGYNEQF